Following are 28 T cell receptor beta chains from one sample sequenced in a study of identical twins. MiXCR, run by TCRdb on the 5' RACE reads, gives a single entry per CDR3 protein. Of about 460,000 distinct CDR3 sequences detected, 12% to 15% appear once; the ten largest clones hold 0.5% to 0.65%. These records were also assigned to another study, of yellow fever vaccine responses in identical twins.

The material sequenced was CD4+ T cells sorted from blood. These receptors came from a woman aged 18-29 years in good health.

This clonotype was detected many times. The chain is built from TRBV12-3 or TRBV12-4 and TRBJ1-2, with D uncertain. CDR3 length: 11 amino acids. V was shortened by 3 bases and J by 4 bases, with 3 bases between the two germline ends. As DNA, the CDR3 is TGTGCCAGCAGTTTCTCCTATGGCTACACCTTC. Translation gives CASSFSYGYTF.

This clonotype turned up a few times. The rearrangement links TRBV10-3 to TRBJ2-1; 10 nucleotides match TRBD2. The CDR3 spans 16 residues. Germline V lookup: CDR1 ENHRY, CDR2 SYGVKD. J lost 9 bases, V lost 6 bases, and 14 bases had no gene match. The CDR3 sequence is CAISIGTLAGVTEQFF. Here the CDR3 DNA reads TGTGCCATCAGCATTGGGACCCTAGCGGGAGTAACTGAGCAGTTCTTC.

This clonotype was picked up a small number of times. The V gene is TRBV20-1, the J gene TRBJ2-5; TRBD2 matches at 13 bases. Per germline, CDR1 DFQATT and CDR2 SNEGSKA (reference sequence). V lost 5 bases to trimming and J lost 7 bases; unmatched junction nucleotides: 10. The CDR3 runs 15 residues. The CDR3 DNA follows: TGCAGTGCTTCAGGACTAGCGGGGGCTTATGGGACCCAGTACTTC. Translating it yields CSASGLAGAYGTQYF.

The V gene is TRBV28, the J gene TRBJ2-7, with 9 positions matching TRBD1. The CDR3 loop spans 14 amino acids. The ends lost 5 bases at V and 3 bases at J; junction bases unmatched: 5. CDR1 is MDHEN, CDR2 SYDVKM, per germline. The CDR3 coding sequence is TGTGCCAGCAGTGGACCGGGACAGGGCTACGAGCAGTACTTC. It yields the protein CASSGPGQGYEQYF.

The sample holds many counts of this clonotype. The rearrangement uses TRBV20-1 and TRBJ2-7; 10 nucleotides match TRBD1. The CDR3 has 16 residues. Germline trimming cut 0 bases from V and 4 bases from J; bases unmatched to any gene: 9. Germline CDR1 reads DFQATT; CDR2 reads SNEGSKA (reference sequence). For the CDR3, the DNA is TGCAGTGCTAGAGATGAAGACAGGGGGCCGTCTTACGAGCAGTACTTC. This encodes CSARDEDRGPSYEQYF.

The CDR3 region has the DNA TGTGCCAGCAGCTACAGGGGGCGTAATTCACCCCTCCACTTT. The encoded protein is CASSYRGRNSPLHF. The chain joins TRBV14 to TRBJ1-6; TRBD1 matches at 9 bases. The germline CDR1 and CDR2 sequences are SGHDN and FVKESK. J was trimmed by 6 bases and V by 5 bases; bases with no gene match: 2. This CDR3 comprises 14 residues.

The V call is TRBV28, the J call TRBJ2-1; D is ambiguous. Looked up from germline, CDR1 is MDHEN and CDR2 is SYDVKM. The CDR3 covers 16 residues. Trimming took 6 bases from V and 6 from J, leaving 21 bases between them. The CDR3 bases are TGTGCCAGCAGCCGTCAGCTTGGGAATTTGCGCAATGAGCAGTTCTTC. This translates into CASSRQLGNLRNEQFF. The whole variable domain, remainder taken from reference TRBV28 and TRBJ2-1, is DVKVTQSSRYLVKRTGEKVFLECVQDMDHENMFWYRQDPGLGLRLIYFSYDVKMKEKGDIPEGYSVSREKKERFSLILESASTNQTSMYLCASSRQLGNLRNEQFFGPGTRLTVL.

This clonotype was recorded many times. V gene TRBV29-1 combines with J gene TRBJ1-5; tentative D call: TRBD1 (6 bases). V was shortened by 5 bases and J by 3 bases, with 11 bases between the two germline ends. The CDR3 has 13 residues. CDR1 and CDR2 (germline): SQVTM, ANQGSEA. The CDR3 region has the DNA TGCAGCGTTACAGGGAGCTCCAATCAGCCCCAGCATTTT. It encodes CSVTGSSNQPQHF.

This clonotype was observed a handful of times. The J gene is TRBJ2-7, the V gene TRBV6-1, with TRBD1 matching 11 bases. Per germline, CDR1 MNHNS and CDR2 SASEGT. Losses at the gene ends were 5 bases for V and 4 bases for J; bases not matched to a gene: 10. This CDR3 contains 16 residues. For the CDR3, the DNA is TGTGCCAGCAGTCCCGATATGGGACAGGGGGAATACGAGCAGTACTTC. Amino acids: CASSPDMGQGEYEQYF.

This sequence joins TRBV7-2 and TRBJ2-5, with no clear D. Germline V gives CDR1 SGHTA, CDR2 FQGNSA. V was cut by 7 bases and J by 4 bases, with 13 bases left in between. The CDR3 has 13 residues. In DNA, the CDR3 is TGTGCCAGCATCTTGAAGGTAGGAGAGACCCAGTACTTC. It yields the protein CASILKVGETQYF.

The rearrangement links TRBV27 to TRBJ2-3, with D hard to call. This CDR3 is built from 15 residues. CDR1 is MNHEY, CDR2 SMNVEV, per germline (reference sequence). The V and J ends lost 6 bases and 3 bases respectively, with 16 bases between them. The CDR3 nucleotides are TGTGCCAGCAGCCCCGGGCAAGCGTATACAGATACGCAGTATTTT. Translation: CASSPGQAYTDTQYF.

The gene calls are TRBV28 and TRBJ2-4; D is tentatively TRBD1 or TRBD2 (6 bases each). CDR1 is MDHEN, CDR2 SYDVKM, per germline. V lost 7 bases to trimming and J lost 2 bases, with 18 bases between them. This CDR3 has 16 amino acids. The CDR3 sequence: CASTPWGAGSKNIQYF. The CDR3 nucleotides are TGTGCCAGCACCCCTTGGGGGGCGGGGTCCAAAAACATTCAGTACTTC. The full variable domain, rest sourced from reference TRBV28 and TRBJ2-4, is DVKVTQSSRYLVKRTGEKVFLECVQDMDHENMFWYRQDPGLGLRLIYFSYDVKMKEKGDIPEGYSVSREKKERFSLILESASTNQTSMYLCASTPWGAGSKNIQYFGAGTRLSVL.

This clonotype occurred a few times. In DNA form, the CDR3 reads TGCAGTGCCCCGAGAGGCTCCTACAATGAGCAGTTCTTC. It translates to CSAPRGSYNEQFF. The chain carries TRBV20-1 and TRBJ2-1; no firm D call. CDR3 length: 13 amino acids. V dropped 6 bases and J dropped 0 bases, with 9 bases sitting between them. The germline V gene has CDR1 DFQATT and CDR2 SNEGSKA (reference sequence).

This clonotype was seen a handful of times. The rearrangement links TRBV20-1 to TRBJ1-6; TRBD1 matches 9 bases. The germline CDR1 and CDR2 sequences are DFQATT and SNEGSKA (reference sequence). The junction had 5 bases not matched to a gene; V was cut back by 5 bases and J by 6 bases. The CDR3 runs to 14 residues. In nucleotides, the CDR3 is TGCAGTGCTCCAGGACAGGGGAGTAATTCACCCCTCCACTTT. Amino acids: CSAPGQGSNSPLHF.

The sample holds many counts of this clonotype. The chain links TRBV14 to TRBJ1-1; no clear D gene. V was pared by 5 bases and J by 0 bases, with 7 bases between. Germline V CDR1 and CDR2: SGHDN, FVKESK. This CDR3 is built from 13 residues. CDR3 nucleotides: TGTGCCAGCAGCAGAGGAATGAACACTGAAGCTTTCTTT. Translation: CASSRGMNTEAFF.

V usage is TRBV27 and J usage is TRBJ2-1; D is ambiguous. CDR3 size: 14 residues. Trimming left V 5 bases short and J 4 bases short, with 12 bases between. Per germline, CDR1 MNHEY and CDR2 SMNVEV (reference sequence). The CDR3 sequence is CASSPNGLYNEQFF. The CDR3 DNA sequence: TGTGCCAGCAGTCCTAATGGGCTATACAATGAGCAGTTCTTC.

This clonotype showed up just a few times. CDR3 nucleotides: TGTGCCAGCAGTTACCGTACCTGGACTAGCGGAAACTACGAGCAGTACTTC. Its translation: CASSYRTWTSGNYEQYF. The V call is TRBV6-5, the J call TRBJ2-7; 10 positions agree with TRBD2. Trimming cost V 2 bases and J 3 bases; bases outside gene matches: 10. The CDR3 covers 17 residues. CDR1 and CDR2 (germline): MNHEY, SVGAGI.

This clonotype has only a few counts. The chain links TRBV28 to TRBJ2-7; D is perhaps TRBD1 (5 bases). CDR1 MDHEN and CDR2 SYDVKM come from the germline V gene. Trimming left V 7 bases short and J 3 bases short, with 7 bases between. This CDR3 contains 11 residues. The CDR3 nucleotides read TGTGCCAGCACAGGGCTCTACGAGCAGTACTTC. As protein: CASTGLYEQYF.

This clonotype showed up just a few times. The chain uses TRBV10-3 and TRBJ2-1; TRBD1 is a possible D gene (8 bases). Trimming pared 4 bases from V and 3 bases from J, leaving 25 bases between. The germline gives CDR1 ENHRY, CDR2 SYGVKD. CDR3 length: 19 residues. The CDR3 nucleotides read TGTGCCATCAGTGGGCGGGAGAAAATACAGGGGGTCGGCTACAATGAGCAGTTCTTC. Translation: CAISGREKIQGVGYNEQFF.

The V call is TRBV10-3, the J call TRBJ1-4; 8 bases are a match to TRBD1. The trim removed 6 bases at V and 3 bases at J, leaving 6 bases unmatched. The CDR3 runs 15 residues. Germline CDR1 reads ENHRY; CDR2 reads SYGVKD. The CDR3 spells CAIRGQGGPNEKLFF. In DNA form, the CDR3 reads TGTGCCATCAGAGGACAGGGCGGTCCTAATGAAAAACTGTTTTTT.

This clonotype was seen more than once but under ten times. The J gene is TRBJ2-1, the V gene TRBV7-2; D ambiguous. This CDR3 contains 14 residues. Germline V gene data show CDR1 as SGHTA and CDR2 as FQGNSA. V was shortened by 1 base and J by 4 bases, with 8 bases between the two germline ends. CDR3 loop: CASSLERLYNEQFF. The CDR3 nucleotides read TGTGCCAGCAGCTTAGAGAGGTTATACAATGAGCAGTTCTTC. Based on the CDR3 plus reference TRBV7-2 and TRBJ2-1, the full variable domain is GAGVSQSPSNKVTEKGKDVELRCDPISGHTALYWYRQSLGQGLEFLIYFQGNSAPDKSGLPSDRFSAERTGGSVSTLTIQRTQQEDSAVYLCASSLERLYNEQFFGPGTRLTVL.

This clonotype was counted many times. This rearrangement joins TRBV11-2 to TRBJ2-5, with 10 bases lining up with TRBD2. This CDR3 contains 14 residues. The germline V gene encodes CDR1 SGHAT and CDR2 FQNNGV. V shed 4 bases, J shed 2 bases, and the junction held 1 base outside the gene matches. The CDR3 reads CASSSSGGQETQYF. The CDR3 DNA is TGTGCCAGCAGCTCTAGCGGGGGACAAGAGACCCAGTACTTC.

This clonotype was seen only a few times. V and J are TRBV7-9 and TRBJ2-1; no definite D call. Looked up from germline, CDR1 is SEHNR and CDR2 is FQNEAQ (reference sequence). CDR3 length: 10 amino acids. V was cut by 5 bases and J by 8 bases, with 4 bases left in between. CDR3 nucleotides: TGTGCCAGCAGCCAATATGAGCAGTTCTTC. Translated: CASSQYEQFF. Full variable domain (remainder filled in from reference TRBV7-9 and TRBJ2-1): DTGVSQNPRHKITKRGQNVTFRCDPISEHNRLYWYRQTLGQGPEFLTYFQNEAQLEKSRLLSDRFSAERPKGSFSTLEIQRTEQGDSAMYLCASSQYEQFFGPGTRLTVL.

This clonotype has just a few counts. This rearrangement joins TRBV4-3 to TRBJ1-5; D uncertain. Germline V gene sequence: CDR1 LGHNA, CDR2 YSLEER. This CDR3 spans 15 amino acids. With 1 base removed from V and 7 bases from J, the gap between germline ends came to 14 bases. The CDR3 sequence: CASSQVAATGQPQHF. The CDR3 DNA sequence: TGCGCCAGCAGCCAAGTCGCCGCGACGGGACAGCCCCAGCATTTT.

The gene calls are TRBV19 and TRBJ2-1; D may be TRBD2 (6 bases). Trimming cost V 3 bases and J 4 bases, with 10 bases left between them. CDR1 and CDR2 (germline): LNHDA, SQIVND (reference sequence). CDR3 size: 14 residues. CDR3 sequence reads: CASSILGTYNEQFF. CDR3 DNA: TGTGCCAGTAGTATTTTGGGGACTTACAATGAGCAGTTCTTC.

V usage is TRBV7-8 and J usage is TRBJ2-6; perhaps TRBD2 as D (5 bases). From germline, CDR1 is SGHVS and CDR2 FQNEAQ. V was pared by 1 base and J by 0 bases, with 19 bases between. This CDR3 has 20 amino acids. The CDR3 loop reads CASSLVRRGEFASGANVLTF. The CDR3 DNA is TGTGCCAGCAGCTTAGTACGTCGGGGAGAGTTCGCCTCTGGGGCCAACGTCCTGACTTTC.

The chain recombines TRBV6-5 with TRBJ2-7; 7 bases are a match to TRBD1. V was clipped by 2 bases and J by 6 bases; unmatched bases: 13. This CDR3 spans 16 amino acids. Germline lookup yields CDR1 MNHEY and CDR2 SVGAGI. CDR3 region: CASSYGQERPIGEQYF. The CDR3 coding sequence is TGTGCCAGCAGTTACGGACAGGAGAGGCCAATTGGCGAGCAGTACTTC.

This clonotype was seen many times. The V call is TRBV6-1, the J call TRBJ2-1, with 10 nucleotides matching TRBD2. The V segment lost 6 bases and the J segment 8 bases; nucleotides outside the gene matches: 10. This CDR3 region has 15 residues. CDR1 and CDR2 (germline): MNHNS, SASEGT. The CDR3 DNA reads as TGTGCCAGCAGGCAGCGGGGGGGAACTAGGGATGAGCAGTTCTTC. Protein sequence: CASRQRGGTRDEQFF.